These T cell receptor beta chains were read from a single sample in a study of neurological immune-mediated disorders. TCRdb called the 5' RACE reads again in MiXCR, with one record for every CDR3 protein. This repertoire shows roughly 75,000 distinct CDR3 sequences, just over 2.5% found once; its top ten account for 1.1%. Sequencing was carried out using PBMCs. These receptors came from a woman in her 30s with multiple sclerosis. CDR3s include the opening cysteine and the closing phenylalanine or tryptophan. The D gene is left open where the match is weak. The size entry is marked missing in some rows and otherwise reads once, few, many or a size class.

V gene	clone size	J gene	D gene	CDR3 DNA	CDR3 protein
TRBV5-1	many	TRBJ1-5	.	TGCGCCAGCAGCGATGCCCCGGGTGTCGGTCAGCCCCAGCATTTT	CASSDAPGVGQPQHF
TRBV20-1	many	TRBJ2-4	TRBD2	TGCAGTGCAGGAAATAGCGGGGCAGGGAACATTCAGTACTTC	CSAGNSGAGNIQYF
TRBV24-1	many	TRBJ2-1	TRBD2	TGTGCCACCAGTGACCGGACCGGGACTAGCGGGAGCAATGAGCAGTTCTTC	CATSDRTGTSGSNEQFF
TRBV4-3	many	TRBJ2-7	TRBD1	TGCGCCAGCAGCCAAGATACAGGGGGCTCCTACGAGCAGTACTTC	CASSQDTGGSYEQYF
TRBV28	many	TRBJ2-1	.	TGTGCCAGCAGTACTTTCACTACAGGGGAGGACAATGAGCAGTTCTTC	CASSTFTTGEDNEQFF
TRBV12-3/TRBV12-4	many	TRBJ1-6	.	TGTGCCAGCAGTTCAACGAGGAGCTCACCCCTCCACTTT	CASSSTRSSPLHF
TRBV3-2	many	TRBJ1-2	.	TGTGCCAGCAGCCAAGACCAGGGGGGTCGTGGCTACACCTTC	CASSQDQGGRGYTF
TRBV30	many	TRBJ2-7	.	TGTGCCTGGGGAGGTTACGAGCAGTACTTC	CAWGGYEQYF
TRBV3-1	many	TRBJ1-5	.	TGTGCCAGCAGTTCGACAGAGAATCAGCCCCAGCATTTT	CASSSTENQPQHF
TRBV20-1	many	TRBJ2-7	TRBD2	TGCAGTGCTAGTAGCGGGAGGGCCTCGTACGAGCAGTACTTC	CSASSGRASYEQYF
TRBV13	many	TRBJ1-3	.	TGTGCCAGCAGCTTAGGGGCAGGCTCTGGAAACACCATATATTTT	CASSLGAGSGNTIYF
TRBV29-1	many	TRBJ2-7	.	TGCTCCGGGCGGCCCCCCAACTACGAGCAGTACTTC	CSGRPPNYEQYF
TRBV4-3	many	TRBJ1-1	.	TGCGCCAGCAGCCAAGATCTAGGACAGCCGGAAGCTTTCTTT	CASSQDLGQPEAFF
TRBV20-1	many	TRBJ2-7	.	TGCAGTGCTAGAGATGGGCAGACCGAGCAGTACTTC	CSARDGQTEQYF
TRBV4-2	many	TRBJ2-7	TRBD2	TGTGCCAGCAGCCCCGGACTAGCGGGACTCTCCTACGAGCAGTACTTC	CASSPGLAGLSYEQYF
TRBV6-2/TRBV6-3	many	TRBJ1-1	TRBD1	TGTGCCAGCATCGAGGACAGGGTGGATACTGAAGCTTTCTTT	CASIEDRVDTEAFF
TRBV2	many	TRBJ2-7	TRBD1	TGTGCCAGCAGGGTGGAGGACAGGACCCACGAGCAGTACTTC	CASRVEDRTHEQYF
TRBV12-3/TRBV12-4	many	TRBJ2-1	.	TGTGCCAGCATCAAGGGGGGCTCCTACAATGAGCAGTTCTTC	CASIKGGSYNEQFF
TRBV5-1	many	TRBJ2-7	TRBD1	TGCGCCAGCAGCTGGGGGACAGGGCCATCCTACGAGCAGTACTTC	CASSWGTGPSYEQYF
TRBV20-1	many	TRBJ2-7	.	TGCAGTGCTCTCCGTTCCACAGTTAACGAGCAGTACTTC	CSALRSTVNEQYF
TRBV14	many	TRBJ2-5	.	TGTGCCAGCAGCTTAGCATATCAAGAGACCCAGTACTTC	CASSLAYQETQYF
TRBV11-2	many	TRBJ2-7	.	TGTGCCAGCAGCCCGAGGGTAGGGGGTGATGGCGAGCAGTACTTC	CASSPRVGGDGEQYF
TRBV12-3/TRBV12-4	many	TRBJ2-3	.	TGTGCCAGCAGTTTTCTTAGCACAGATACGCAGTATTTT	CASSFLSTDTQYF
TRBV5-1	.	TRBJ2-3	TRBD2	TGCGCCAGCAGCCCGACTAGCGGGAGCTTCGCAGATACGCAGTATTTT	CASSPTSGSFADTQYF
TRBV6-2/TRBV6-3	many	TRBJ2-5	TRBD1	TGTGCCAGCAGTAATCGGGACAGGGAAGAGACCCAGTACTTC	CASSNRDREETQYF
TRBV10-3	many	TRBJ2-3	TRBD1	TGTGCCATCAGTGACCTCGGACAGGGGGATACGCAGTATTTT	CAISDLGQGDTQYF
TRBV19	many	TRBJ1-3	TRBD1	TGTGCCAGTAGTCCGTGGACAGGTATCGGAAACACCATATATTTT	CASSPWTGIGNTIYF